The TCR beta chain described here comes from a study of T cells in localized non-small cell lung cancer. CDR1 is SGDLS and CDR2 is YYNGEE in the germline V gene. V was cut by 4 bases and J by 6 bases, with 17 bases left in between. The CDR3 is 16 residues long. Study conclusions and caveats: One tumor region alone was sequenced, and heterogeneity therefore remains possible.

The sample holds a few counts of this clone. Its target is not known. Only in-frame clones appear in the TCRdb table, and some are missing; sequencing was by immunoSEQ multiplex PCR. The table shows approximately 54,000 clones, with approximately 80% occurring only once. This chain joins TRBV9 and TRBJ1-6; D gene uncertain. The TCR originated in a female donor at least 60 years old with stage II squamous cell lung carcinoma. Sequencing was performed on peripheral blood, taken before any cancer treatment. The CDR3 region is CASSPRTGVANSPLHF. The DNA of the CDR3 is TGTGCCAGCAGCCCGCGGACCGGAGTAGCTAATTCACCCCTCCACTTT.